The rows below give T cell receptor beta chains drawn from one sample of a study of OX40 agonist ivuxolimab in advanced cancers. Some clones are missing from TCRdb's copy, which holds only in-frame ones; the method was immunoSEQ multiplex PCR. The table includes 30,000 to 45,000 clones, around 82% detected once. This sample comprised CD4+ or CD8+ T cells sorted from blood, obtained in a trial of the OX40 agonist ivuxolimab. Receptors were obtained from an adult with an advanced solid tumor such as melanoma, head and neck, liver or kidney cancer. The CDR3 runs from the conserved cysteine through the conserved F or W. D genes are given only for firm matches. A clone size is listed for some rows: how often the clone was seen (once, few, many), or a class if it is expanded.

V gene	J gene	clone size	D gene	CDR3 protein	CDR3 DNA
TRBV6-4	TRBJ1-2	few	TRBD1	CASSTTGTAGGYTF	TGTGCCAGCAGTACAACCGGGACAGCTGGCGGCTACACCTTC
TRBV6-6	TRBJ2-5	.	.	CASSSSRTVETQYF	TGTGCCAGCAGTTCCTCCCGGACAGTGGAGACCCAGTACTTC
TRBV5-1	TRBJ2-3	.	.	CAAQVHQSFSSNSTDTQYF	TGCGCCGCACAAGTACACCAGAGCTTCTCTTCGAATAGCACAGATACGCAGTATTTT
TRBV6-4	TRBJ1-4	.	.	CASSDSSVRGGDTTNEKLFF	TGTGCCAGCAGTGACTCGAGCGTTAGGGGGGGGGATACAACTAATGAAAAACTGTTTTTT
TRBV10-3	TRBJ2-1	.	.	CAISESGAYNEQFF	TGTGCCATCAGTGAATCAGGGGCCTACAATGAGCAGTTCTTC
TRBV14	TRBJ1-5	few	.	CASSQEGGNQPQHF	TGTGCCAGCAGCCAAGAGGGCGGGAATCAGCCCCAGCATTTT
TRBV6-5	TRBJ1-1	.	.	CASSYSTGRNTEAFF	TGTGCCAGCAGTTACTCGACAGGACGGAACACTGAAGCTTTCTTT
TRBV5-1	TRBJ2-3	.	.	CASSLDTFADTQYF	TGCGCCAGCAGCTTAGACACGTTCGCGGATACGCAGTATTTT
TRBV19	TRBJ2-2	.	.	CASSIEAVGELFF	TGTGCCAGTAGTATAGAAGCGGTCGGGGAGCTGTTTTTT
TRBV5-1	TRBJ2-5	once	TRBD2	CASSSFPGGQETQYF	TGCGCCAGCAGCTCTTTCCCCGGGGGGCAAGAGACCCAGTACTTC
TRBV7-2	TRBJ1-5	.	.	CASSSGGGNQPQHF	TGTGCCAGCAGCTCCGGCGGGGGGAATCAGCCCCAGCATTTT
TRBV2	TRBJ2-1	.	.	CASREVGNEQFF	TGTGCCAGCAGGGAAGTAGGGAATGAGCAGTTCTTC
TRBV18	TRBJ1-3	.	.	CASSPVVAVSGNTIYF	TGTGCCAGCTCACCGGTCGTTGCAGTCTCTGGAAACACCATATATTTT
TRBV5-5	TRBJ2-5	.	.	CASSLQGTEKETQYF	TGTGCCAGCAGCTTGCAAGGGACTGAAAAAGAGACCCAGTACTTC
TRBV6-5	TRBJ2-7	.	TRBD2	CASSRVAGYEQYF	TGTGCCAGCAGTAGGGTAGCGGGGTACGAGCAGTACTTC
TRBV6-1	TRBJ2-7	.	.	CASSQLQDPLYF	TGTGCCAGCAGTCAGTTACAGGACCCCCTGTACTTC
TRBV10-1	TRBJ2-3	once	.	CAREGSTDTQYF	TGCGCCAGGGAGGGGAGCACAGATACGCAGTATTTT
TRBV11-2	TRBJ1-2	.	TRBD1	CASSLGTGGAGYGYTF	TGTGCCAGCAGCTTGGGGACAGGGGGCGCGGGGTATGGCTACACCTTC
TRBV7-2	TRBJ1-6	once	.	CASSVRRGDSPLHF	TGTGCCAGCAGCGTCCGGAGGGGCGACTCACCCCTCCACTTT
TRBV15	TRBJ1-2	.	.	CATSRERVGSWADTF	TGTGCCACCAGCAGAGAGAGGGTTGGCAGCTGGGCGGACACCTTC
TRBV19	TRBJ1-2	.	TRBD1	CASSARTGGNYGYTF	TGTGCCAGTAGTGCCCGGACAGGGGGAAACTATGGCTACACCTTC
TRBV7-2	TRBJ1-4	.	.	CASSSRGGTNEKLFF	TGTGCCAGCAGCTCCCGGGGGGGCACTAATGAAAAACTGTTTTTT
TRBV7-2	TRBJ2-1	.	TRBD1	CASSTGRGQNEQFF	TGTGCCAGCAGCACGGGACGGGGACAGAATGAGCAGTTCTTC
TRBV4-1	TRBJ1-4	.	TRBD1	CASSSQGQNEKLFF	TGCGCCAGCAGCTCACAGGGGCAGAATGAAAAACTGTTTTTT
TRBV15	TRBJ2-1	.	.	CATSRDSPTLKFF	TGTGCCACCAGCAGAGATTCACCCACCTTAAAGTTCTTC
TRBV11-3	TRBJ2-1	few	.	CASSSPPADEQFF	TGTGCCAGCAGCTCCCCCCCCGCGGATGAGCAGTTCTTC
TRBV7-2	TRBJ2-7	.	.	CASSFDRYSYEQYF	TGTGCCAGCAGCTTCGACAGGTACTCCTACGAGCAGTACTTC
TRBV10-3	TRBJ2-2	.	TRBD2	CAIASGGSWELFF	TGTGCCATCGCAAGCGGGGGGTCCTGGGAGCTGTTTTTT
TRBV6-1	TRBJ2-4	.	TRBD2	CASSEQGGWNIQYF	TGTGCCAGCAGTGAACAGGGAGGGTGGAACATTCAGTACTTC
TRBV7-2	TRBJ1-1	.	.	CASSLAAGPTEAFF	TGTGCCAGCAGCTTAGCGGCCGGTCCCACTGAAGCTTTCTTT
TRBV2	TRBJ1-1	.	.	CASSHYMNTEAFF	TGTGCCAGCAGTCATTACATGAACACTGAAGCTTTCTTT
TRBV19	TRBJ1-6	.	.	CASSLPVRNSPLHF	TGTGCCAGTAGTCTGCCAGTACGTAATTCACCCCTCCACTTT
TRBV18	TRBJ1-3	.	.	CASSPPRGPSGNTIYF	TGTGCCAGCTCACCACCCCGCGGACCCTCTGGAAACACCATATATTTT
TRBV9	TRBJ1-1	.	.	CASSVEGQGSAEAFF	TGTGCCAGCAGCGTAGAGGGTCAGGGTAGCGCTGAAGCTTTCTTT
TRBV6-6	TRBJ1-1	.	TRBD1	CASRDRGGNTEAFF	TGTGCCAGCAGAGACAGGGGGGGAAACACTGAAGCTTTCTTT
TRBV7-2	TRBJ2-3	.	TRBD2	CASTPGLALFSTQYF	TGTGCCAGCACCCCGGGACTAGCGTTGTTTAGCACGCAGTATTTT
TRBV25-1	TRBJ1-2	few	.	CASSAPVGGRFGYTF	TGTGCCAGCAGTGCCCCCGTCGGGGGCAGATTTGGCTACACCTTC
TRBV9	TRBJ1-2	.	TRBD1	CASRGQGATYGYTF	TGTGCCAGCAGGGGACAGGGGGCGACCTATGGCTACACCTTC
TRBV6-6	TRBJ2-7	.	TRBD1	CASRIGQGALYEQYF	TGTGCCAGCAGGATCGGACAGGGGGCTCTTTACGAGCAGTACTTC
TRBV6-6	TRBJ2-1	few	.	CASSKLSYNEQFF	TGTGCCAGCAGTAAACTATCCTACAATGAGCAGTTCTTC
TRBV5-1	TRBJ1-1	few	.	CASSLAPVTNTEAFF	TGCGCCAGCAGCTTGGCGCCGGTCACGAACACTGAAGCTTTCTTT
TRBV19	TRBJ1-3	.	.	CASSRSWGAGNTIYF	TGTGCCAGTAGTCGTTCGTGGGGGGCTGGAAACACCATATATTTT
TRBV9	TRBJ2-3	.	TRBD2	CASSPAGGAADTQYF	TGTGCCAGCAGCCCAGCGGGGGGCGCCGCAGATACGCAGTATTTT
TRBV6-5	TRBJ2-7	.	.	CASSYSTGSSYEQYF	TGTGCCAGCAGTTACTCGACTGGCAGCTCCTACGAGCAGTACTTC
TRBV6-5	TRBJ1-3	.	.	CASSYSRTRTGNTIYF	TGTGCCAGCAGTTACTCAAGGACTAGGACTGGAAACACCATATATTTT
TRBV6-5	TRBJ1-2	.	.	CASSYKGHGYTF	TGTGCCAGCAGTTACAAAGGCCATGGCTACACCTTC
TRBV6-1	TRBJ2-1	.	.	CASSARLLAGLTGRRSEQFF	TGTGCCAGCAGTGCCAGGCTGCTGGCGGGGCTCACTGGCAGGCGGAGTGAGCAGTTCTTC
TRBV7-8	TRBJ1-2	.	.	CASSWGQRNYGYTF	TGTGCCAGCAGCTGGGGGCAGCGTAACTATGGCTACACCTTC
TRBV4-3	TRBJ2-2	few	.	CASSQRNTGELFF	TGCGCCAGCAGCCAGCGGAACACCGGGGAGCTGTTTTTT
TRBV23-1	TRBJ1-1	.	TRBD1	CAGLQGSEAFF	TGCGCCGGGTTACAGGGGTCTGAAGCTTTCTTT
TRBV6-6	TRBJ2-5	.	.	CASRDPQETQYF	TGTGCCAGCAGAGACCCCCAAGAGACCCAGTACTTC
TRBV7-9	TRBJ2-5	.	.	CASSLVQRETQYF	TGTGCCAGCAGCTTAGTCCAGAGAGAGACCCAGTACTTC
TRBV5-1	TRBJ1-4	few	.	CASSVPEHATNEKLFF	TGCGCCAGCAGCGTCCCCGAACATGCAACTAATGAAAAACTGTTTTTT
TRBV29-1	TRBJ2-7	few	.	CSVEAGPLLEQYF	TGCAGCGTTGAGGCGGGCCCCTTGCTCGAGCAGTACTTC
TRBV10-2	TRBJ2-5	once	.	CASSEGPTQYF	TGCGCCAGCAGTGAGGGGCCAACCCAGTACTTC
TRBV2	TRBJ1-3	.	.	CASSGDSLAIYF	TGTGCCAGCAGTGGCGACTCCCTCGCCATATATTTT
TRBV19	TRBJ1-1	.	TRBD1	CASSPGTGVVGNTEAFF	TGTGCCAGTAGTCCGGGGACAGGGGTAGTTGGGAACACTGAAGCTTTCTTT